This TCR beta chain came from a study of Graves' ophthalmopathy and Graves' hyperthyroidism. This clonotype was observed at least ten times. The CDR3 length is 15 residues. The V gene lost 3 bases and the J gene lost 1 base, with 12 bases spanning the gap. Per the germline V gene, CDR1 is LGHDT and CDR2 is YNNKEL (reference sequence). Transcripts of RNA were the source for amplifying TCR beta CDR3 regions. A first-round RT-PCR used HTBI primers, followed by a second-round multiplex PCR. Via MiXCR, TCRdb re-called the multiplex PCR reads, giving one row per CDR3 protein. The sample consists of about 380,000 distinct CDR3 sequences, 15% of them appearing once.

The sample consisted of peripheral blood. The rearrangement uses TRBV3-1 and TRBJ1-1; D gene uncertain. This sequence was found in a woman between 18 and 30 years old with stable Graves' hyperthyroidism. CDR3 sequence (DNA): TGTGCCAGCAGCCATACAAAGGCGGGGAACACTGAAGCTTTCTTT. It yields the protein CASSHTKAGNTEAFF.